Below are 5 T cell receptor beta chains sequenced from a single sample in a study of OX40 agonist ivuxolimab in advanced cancers. Clones were read by immunoSEQ multiplex PCR, and TCRdb kept only the in-frame ones, dropping some. Of some 86,000 clones in the sample, roughly 84% were seen once. The sequencing here drew on CD4+ or CD8+ T cells sorted from blood, taken in a trial of the OX40 agonist ivuxolimab. The receptors were sampled from an adult with an advanced solid tumor such as melanoma, head and neck, liver or kidney cancer.

V and J are TRBV27 and TRBJ2-3; 9 bases map to TRBD2. Germline loops: CDR1 MNHEY, CDR2 SMNVEV (reference sequence). The CDR3 has 16 amino acids. J was trimmed by 4 bases and V by 5 bases; bases with no gene match: 10. CDR3 sequence reads: CASSPLSGSPADTQYF. CDR3 sequence (DNA): TGTGCCAGCAGTCCTCTTAGCGGGAGTCCCGCAGATACGCAGTATTTT.

The chain couples TRBV7-9 to TRBJ2-3, with 13 positions matching TRBD2. The ends lost 5 bases at V and 6 bases at J; junction bases unmatched: 11. CDR3 length: 17 amino acids. The germline gives CDR1 SEHNR, CDR2 FQNEAQ (reference sequence). CDR3 sequence reads: CASSAPGLAGTGDTQYF. CDR3 DNA sequence: TGTGCCAGCAGCGCACCGGGACTAGCGGGAACAGGGGATACGCAGTATTTT.

The rearrangement joins TRBV10-3 to TRBJ2-7, with D possibly called TRBD1 or TRBD2 (5 bases each). Trimming removed 10 bases at V and 2 bases at J, with 12 bases between. Germline V gives CDR1 ENHRY, CDR2 SYGVKD. The CDR3 contains 12 residues. The chain's CDR3 is CATRDGPYEQYF. CDR3 nucleotide sequence: TGTGCCACCCGGGACGGACCCTACGAGCAGTACTTC.

In its sample, this clone was seen a few times. The V gene is TRBV9, the J gene TRBJ1-5; 9 nucleotides agree with TRBD1. Germline lookup yields CDR1 SGDLS and CDR2 YYNGEE. The CDR3 runs 14 residues. V shed 3 bases, J shed 5 bases, and the junction held 3 bases outside the gene matches. In DNA form, the CDR3 reads TGTGCCAGCAGCGATGGGACAGGGTATCAGCCCCAGCATTTT. It is translated as CASSDGTGYQPQHF.

The chain has TRBV28 and TRBJ2-7, with a tentative D call TRBD1 (6 bases). V was clipped by 6 bases and J by 9 bases, with 27 bases between them. Germline loops: CDR1 MDHEN, CDR2 SYDVKM. The CDR3 sequence is 16 residues long. CDR3 sequence (DNA): TGTGCCAGCAGCCCGGTGCGTGGGGACACCAATAGAAGGCAGTACTTC. Residues: CASSPVRGDTNRRQYF.